This note documents a single T cell receptor beta chain sequence. One end of the junction varies from germline; a read error may be responsible. The data belong to a study of control samples from healthy donors and cancer patients. Clones were read by immunoSEQ multiplex PCR, and TCRdb kept only the in-frame ones, dropping some. The table shows around 140,000 clones, with about 92% occurring only once. The CDR3 sequence is 14 residues long. The germline CDR1 and CDR2 sequences are SGDLS and YYNGEE. The rearrangement links TRBV9 to TRBJ2-5; possible D gene TRBD2, 5 bases. Material: blood. The sequence came from a woman in her fifties or sixties in good health. The CDR3 sequence is CASSSSSAAGMINF. The CDR3 bases are TGTGCCAGCAGCTCTAGCTCAGCAGCTGGTATGATAAACTTC.